This T cell receptor beta chain was captured in a study of blood T cells in healthy people across ages. A second PCR of about 6 to 11 cycles used a sample-barcoded 5' primer and a J-beta primer mix. TCRdb independently ran MiXCR on the 5' RACE reads; one entry per CDR3 protein. Here the sample spans 1.5 million to 2 million distinct CDR3 sequences, roughly 50% being singletons. The CDR3 contains 15 residues. Germline lookup yields CDR1 SGHTA and CDR2 FQGTGA. With V trimmed by 6 bases and J by 6 bases, 10 bases remained unmatched. The origin of this receptor is a woman in her 40s in good health. Input material: blood. The chain joins TRBV7-3 to TRBJ1-2, with 10 bases identical to TRBD1. The DNA for the CDR3 is TGTGCCAGCAGACGGACAGGGGGGGACCTCGATGGCTACACCTTC. It specifies CASRRTGGDLDGYTF. The entire variable domain, with the rest obtained from reference TRBV7-3 and TRBJ1-2, is as follows: GAGVSQTPSNKVTEKGKYVELRCDPISGHTALYWYRQSLGQGPEFLIYFQGTGAADDSGLPNDRFFAVRPEGSVSTLKIQRTERGDSAVYLCASRRTGGDLDGYTFGSGTRLTVV.